This T cell receptor beta chain originates from a study of PD-1 blockade in classical Hodgkin lymphoma. General study points: In newly diagnosed patients, baseline TCR diversity was reportedly below that of healthy donors. A significant rise in TCR diversity by C4D1 was seen for CD4+ but not CD8+ cells.

CDR1 SNHLY and CDR2 FYNNEI come from the germline V gene. The length of the CDR3 is 19 residues. Trimming shortened V by 6 bases and J by 6 bases, and 29 bases separated the two germline ends. Only in-frame clones appear in the TCRdb table, and some are missing; sequencing was by immunoSEQ multiplex PCR. The sample consists of 14,000 or so clones, approximately 83% of them appearing once. On this clone: What it binds is not known.

Each patient's relapse followed autologous stem cell transplantation, and brentuximab vedotin exposure varied. The chain carries TRBV2 and TRBJ1-4; D perhaps matches TRBD1 (6 bases). The sequence derives from a human donor with classical Hodgkin lymphoma. The specimen was peripheral blood mononuclear cells (PBMCs), collected at baseline. The CDR3 sequence is CASRSGVQDPDSSYEKLFF. CDR3 DNA: TGTGCCAGCAGGTCCGGGGTCCAAGACCCGGACAGCTCCTATGAAAAACTGTTTTTT.